This T cell receptor beta chain was sequenced in a study of T cell changes during pregnancy in multiple sclerosis. V trimming: 4 bases; J trimming: 1 base; junction bases outside the gene matches: 10. CDR1 is MNHNS, CDR2 SASEGT, per germline. CDR3 size: 17 residues. The protocol was immunoSEQ multiplex PCR, while the TCRdb copy is restricted to in-frame clones and leaves out a portion. This table has about 51,000 clones, 93% appearing once. This clone was observed once. The V call is TRBV6-1, the J call TRBJ2-1; 7 bases map to TRBD2. This clonotype originated in a female donor with multiple sclerosis, enrolled in a pregnancy study. Source: peripheral blood, taken in the second trimester of pregnancy. DNA of the CDR3: TGTGCCAGCAGTGTACTGGCGGGCGGGAGTTCCTACAATGAGCAGTTCTTC. Its translation is CASSVLAGGSSYNEQFF.